This paragraph covers one TCR beta chain sequence. Its antigen remains unidentified. The data are from a study of cytomegalovirus exposure and HLA in healthy donors. Turning to the study itself: Within the Caucasian-associated ancestry cluster were roughly 79% of the approximately 400 genotyped donors. General study findings and limits: Judged likely to be a sequencing artifact was a cluster of highly shared sequence variants. In a later analysis, several top co-occurrence clusters appeared linked to parvovirus B19, influenza, CMV and Epstein-Barr virus.

The primer mix had 60 Vbeta and 13 Jbeta primers. TCRdb's table, derived via immunoSEQ multiplex PCR, lists solely in-frame clones and lacks some. The sample has tens of thousands of clones, around 49% seen once. V was pared by 6 bases and J by 4 bases, with 2 bases of the junction left unmatched. The CDR3 length is 13 residues. Germline CDR1 KGHSH, CDR2 LQKENI. Donors in the study were healthy people who gave bone marrow. The TCR comes from a middle-aged woman in good health and CMV-seropositive. The sequenced sample was PBMCs. The rearrangement links TRBV18 to TRBJ1-5; 8 nucleotides agree with TRBD1. In DNA form, the CDR3 reads TGTGCCAGCTCGGGACAGGAGAATCAGCCCCAGCATTTT. Amino acid sequence: CASSGQENQPQHF.